What follows describes a single T cell receptor beta chain. Antigen: not known. A universal primer site was added by template switching, and unique molecular identifiers were carried by the cDNA. TCRdb independently ran MiXCR on the 5' RACE reads; one entry per CDR3 protein. The sample lists more than 1.5 million distinct CDR3 sequences; around 29% were seen once. The data belong to a study of identical twins. Points from the study as a whole: Out-of-frame TCR alpha sharing in monozygotic twins exceeded recombination model predictions. Memory repertoires lacked the insertion deficit that abundant cord blood beta clonotypes showed. Potential partial confounding of zero-insertion analyses by invariant MAIT and iNKT cells was noted.

Germline V gives CDR1 DFQATT, CDR2 SNEGSKA (reference sequence). With 5 bases clipped from V and 6 bases from J, the junction kept 13 bases outside the gene matches. The CDR3 contains 14 residues. J is TRBJ2-7 and V is TRBV20-1, with 7 bases aligning to TRBD1. The clonotype was recovered from a newborn girl in good health. Sequences were obtained from cord blood. The CDR3, as DNA: TGCAGTGCTGACATAGGGGGCTCGCGACTCGAGCAGTACTTC. Translated, it gives CSADIGGSRLEQYF.